This T cell receptor (beta chain) was sequenced in a study of blood T cell repertoires in COVID-19. In the source study's methods: Amplified reference gene primers provided the basis for estimating nucleated cell counts. The data were produced by immunoSEQ multiplex PCR, yet TCRdb's version contains in-frame clones alone and is incomplete. V and J calls and clone size are those listed in that table; D and trimming were worked out from the DNA. The sample has tens of thousands of clones, around 90% seen once. This CDR3 contains 17 residues. With 5 bases removed from V and 6 bases from J, the gap between germline ends came to 24 bases. The germline gives CDR1 MDHEN, CDR2 SYDVKM.

The chain carries TRBV28 and TRBJ2-3; perhaps TRBD1 as D (6 bases). The sequence was obtained from a human donor with active COVID-19. The donor label of this sample is uncertain. The specimen sequenced was peripheral blood. The CDR3 DNA follows: TGTGCCAGCAGTCCATCTGAGGGGGTCCCAGGTTCGGATACGCAGTATTTT. The encoded protein is CASSPSEGVPGSDTQYF.